The present entry profiles one T cell receptor beta chain with its context. This sample was taken from a study of blood T cell repertoires in COVID-19. Generated by immunoSEQ multiplex PCR, the TCRdb table keeps only in-frame clones and is missing some. The sample includes 60,000 to 80,000 clones, approximately 88% of them seen just once. CDR1 LNHDA and CDR2 SQIVND come from the germline V gene (reference sequence). The CDR3 consists of 15 residues. V was cut by 6 bases and J by 2 bases, with 14 bases left in between. The rearrangement links TRBV19 to TRBJ1-5; D may be TRBD1 (6 bases). The receptor's source is a man aged 45 to 65 with active COVID-19. The sequencing sample was made of peripheral blood. The CDR3 spells CASRTTGSGNQPQHF. Here the CDR3 DNA reads TGTGCCAGTAGGACCACAGGGTCGGGCAATCAGCCCCAGCATTTT.